Listed below are T cell receptor beta chains from one sample, sequenced in a study of blood T cell repertoires in COVID-19. TCRdb keeps only in-frame clones here, not all; method: immunoSEQ multiplex PCR. The repertoire holds tens of thousands of clones, with approximately 80% as singletons. What was sequenced was peripheral blood. The origin of the receptors is a man older than 75 with acute or convalescent COVID-19. The CDR3 runs from the conserved cysteine through the conserved F or W.

TRBV7-6	TRBJ2-3	CASSLGQGGTTDTQYF
TRBV10-1	TRBJ2-3	CASSEGQGINTQYF
TRBV18	TRBJ1-2	CASSPEQGANYGYTF
TRBV30	TRBJ2-2	CAWSQGLAGGPARATGELFF
TRBV5-1	TRBJ1-2	CASSSGDLRNYGYTF
TRBV14	TRBJ1-1	CASSQATGGTEAFF
TRBV27	TRBJ2-7	CASSRGGEQYF
TRBV11-1	TRBJ1-2	CASRGDRDFYGYTF
TRBV19	TRBJ1-6	CASSVRVDSPLHF
TRBV6-5	TRBJ1-2	CASSYSGSYGYTF
TRBV20-1	TRBJ2-1	CSASSVNEQFF
TRBV2	TRBJ2-7	CASSPDRGVDF
TRBV29-1	TRBJ2-6	CSGRQPGANVLTF
TRBV6-1	TRBJ1-2	CASSEALGDYGYTF
TRBV28	TRBJ1-2	CATPDVGGEGGYTF
TRBV6-1	TRBJ1-2	CASSEKVRDYGYTF
TRBV27	TRBJ1-5	CASSRQGPGQPQHF
TRBV12-3/TRBV12-4	TRBJ1-2	CASSRTGVSGYTF
TRBV19	TRBJ2-5	CASSILAGDQETQYF
TRBV7-2	TRBJ1-1	CASSLATPNTEAFF